Listed here is a single T cell receptor beta chain. Other DNA sequences within the sample encode an identical CDR3. The data were taken from a study of shared clonotypes between healthy human individuals. Assay: immunoSEQ multiplex PCR; the TCRdb copy retains only in-frame clones and omits some. The table lists 2,100,000 or so clones, under 97% of them singletons. This CDR3 comprises 15 residues. CDR1 is SGHTA and CDR2 is FQGNSA in the germline V gene. The V and J ends lost 4 bases and 0 bases, in that order; junction bases with no gene match: 1. The sample comprised naive CD4+ T cells sorted from blood. The subset here: CD45RA+ positively selected. The sequence came from a man between 18 and 29 years old in good health. J is TRBJ2-3 and V is TRBV7-2, with 10 nucleotides matching TRBD2. The CDR3 here is CASSSSGSSTDTQYF. DNA of the CDR3: TGTGCCAGCAGCTCTAGCGGGAGTAGCACAGATACGCAGTATTTT.